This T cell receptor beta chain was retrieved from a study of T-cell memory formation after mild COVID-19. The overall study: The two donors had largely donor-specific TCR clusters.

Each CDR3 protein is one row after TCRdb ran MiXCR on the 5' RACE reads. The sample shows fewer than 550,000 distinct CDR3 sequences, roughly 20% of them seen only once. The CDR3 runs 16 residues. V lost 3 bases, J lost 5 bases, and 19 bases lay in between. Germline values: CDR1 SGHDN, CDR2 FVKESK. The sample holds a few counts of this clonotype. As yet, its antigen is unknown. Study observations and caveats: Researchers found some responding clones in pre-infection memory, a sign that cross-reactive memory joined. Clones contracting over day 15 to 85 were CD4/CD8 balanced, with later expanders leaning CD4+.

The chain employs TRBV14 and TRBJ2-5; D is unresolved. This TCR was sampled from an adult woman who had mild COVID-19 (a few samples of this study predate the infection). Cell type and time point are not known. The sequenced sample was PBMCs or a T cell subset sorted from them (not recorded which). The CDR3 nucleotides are TGTGCCAGCAGCCAGACATGGCGCGCTCAAAGGGAGACCCAGTACTTC. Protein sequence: CASSQTWRAQRETQYF.